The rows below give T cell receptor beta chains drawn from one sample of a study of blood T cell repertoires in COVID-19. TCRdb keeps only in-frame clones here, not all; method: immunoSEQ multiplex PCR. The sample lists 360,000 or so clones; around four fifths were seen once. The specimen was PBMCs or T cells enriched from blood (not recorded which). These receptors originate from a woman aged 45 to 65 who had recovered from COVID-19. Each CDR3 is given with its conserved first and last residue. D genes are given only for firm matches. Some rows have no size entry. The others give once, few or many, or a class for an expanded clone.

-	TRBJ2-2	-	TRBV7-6	CASSLRQPNTGELFF	TGTGCCAGCAGCCTGCGACAGCCGAACACCGGGGAGCTGTTTTTT
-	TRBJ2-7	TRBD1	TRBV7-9	CASSNPRTGGVYEQYF	TGTGCCAGCAGCAACCCCAGGACAGGGGGCGTATACGAGCAGTACTTC
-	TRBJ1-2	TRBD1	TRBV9	CASSARGRGYGYTF	TGTGCCAGCAGCGCCAGGGGGCGCGGCTATGGCTACACCTTC
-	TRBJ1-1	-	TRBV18	CASSKDSRNTEAFF	TGTGCCAGCTCAAAGGACAGTAGGAACACTGAAGCTTTCTTT
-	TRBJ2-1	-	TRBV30	CAWRVLGGDNEQFF	TGTGCCTGGAGAGTATTAGGAGGGGACAATGAGCAGTTCTTC
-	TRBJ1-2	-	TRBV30	CAWTPLNPHNYGYTF	TGTGCCTGGACCCCACTCAACCCGCACAACTATGGCTACACCTTC
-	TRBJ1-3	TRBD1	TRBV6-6	CASNPTGAGNTIYF	TGTGCCAGCAATCCGACAGGGGCTGGAAACACCATATATTTT
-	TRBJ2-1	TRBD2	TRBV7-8	CASSPSTSGMGEQFF	TGTGCCAGCAGCCCGAGCACTAGCGGTATGGGTGAGCAGTTCTTC
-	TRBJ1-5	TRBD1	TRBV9	CASSVEGGDQPQHF	TGTGCCAGCAGCGTAGAAGGGGGCGATCAGCCCCAGCATTTT
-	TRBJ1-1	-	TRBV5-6	CASSLGSGMNTEAFF	TGTGCCAGCAGCTTGGGGTCAGGTATGAACACTGAAGCTTTCTTT
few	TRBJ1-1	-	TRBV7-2	CASSLLRGSGAEAFF	TGTGCCAGCAGCTTACTGCGGGGTTCGGGAGCTGAAGCTTTCTTT
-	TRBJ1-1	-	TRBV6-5	CASSLTRVLGTEAFF	TGTGCCAGCAGCCTGACCAGGGTATTGGGGACTGAAGCTTTCTTT
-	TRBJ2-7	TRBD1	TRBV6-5	CASSSRTGSSYEQYF	TGTGCCAGCAGTTCTCGGACAGGGAGCTCCTACGAGCAGTACTTC
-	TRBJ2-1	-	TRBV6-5	CASRAGYYNEQFF	TGTGCCAGCAGAGCAGGGTACTACAATGAGCAGTTCTTC
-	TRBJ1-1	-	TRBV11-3	CASSLVLAGTEAFF	TGTGCCAGCAGCTTAGTACTGGCGGGGACTGAAGCTTTCTTT
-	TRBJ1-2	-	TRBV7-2	CASSLAGAGVDYGYTF	TGTGCCAGCAGCTTAGCTGGGGCGGGGGTTGACTATGGCTACACCTTC
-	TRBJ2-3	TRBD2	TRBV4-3	CASSQASGGADTQYF	TGCGCCAGCAGCCAAGCTAGCGGGGGGGCCGATACGCAGTATTTT
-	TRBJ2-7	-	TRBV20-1	CSARQYEQYF	TGCAGTGCTAGACAGTACGAGCAGTACTTC
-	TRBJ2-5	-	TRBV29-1	CSALEGLGTQYF	TGCAGCGCCCTGGAGGGGCTTGGGACCCAGTACTTC
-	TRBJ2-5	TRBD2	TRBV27	CASSLIPSGGQETQYF	TGTGCCAGCAGTTTAATACCTAGCGGGGGGCAAGAGACCCAGTACTTC
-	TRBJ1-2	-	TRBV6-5	CASSYSIWADGGYTF	TGTGCCAGCAGTTACTCGATATGGGCAGACGGTGGCTACACCTTC
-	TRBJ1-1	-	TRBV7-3	CASSIHQNTEAFF	TGTGCCAGCAGCATTCATCAGAACACTGAAGCTTTCTTT
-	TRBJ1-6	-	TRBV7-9	CASSSSGTINSPLHF	TGTGCCAGCAGCTCCTCCGGGACAATTAATTCACCCCTCCACTTT
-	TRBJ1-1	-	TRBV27	CASRESGFYTEAFF	TGTGCCAGCAGGGAAAGCGGTTTCTATACTGAAGCTTTCTTT
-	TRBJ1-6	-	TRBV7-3	CASSRPGYGSPLHF	TGTGCCAGCAGCCGTCCAGGGTACGGTTCACCCCTCCACTTT
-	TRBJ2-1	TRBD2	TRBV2	CASSLTSVGYNEQFF	TGTGCCAGCAGCCTTACTAGCGTGGGGTACAATGAGCAGTTCTTC
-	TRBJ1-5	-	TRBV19	CASSIPGLGNQPQHF	TGTGCCAGTAGTATCCCAGGGTTAGGCAATCAGCCCCAGCATTTT
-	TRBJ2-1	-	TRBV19	CASSTRDIYNEQFF	TGTGCCAGTAGTACCCGGGACATATACAATGAGCAGTTCTTC
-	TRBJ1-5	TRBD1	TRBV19	CASTDRGEFQPQHF	TGTGCCAGCACCGACAGGGGAGAGTTTCAGCCCCAGCATTTT
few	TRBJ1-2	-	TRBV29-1	CSVEQAIYGYTF	TGCAGCGTTGAACAGGCTATCTATGGCTACACCTTC
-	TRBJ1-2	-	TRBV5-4	CASSLEASYTF	TGTGCCAGCAGCTTGGAAGCAAGCTACACCTTC
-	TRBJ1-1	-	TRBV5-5	CASSLAGSKEAFF	TGTGCCAGCAGCTTGGCCGGGTCTAAAGAAGCTTTCTTT
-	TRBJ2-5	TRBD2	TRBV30	CGLEMGPETQYF	TGCGGACTAGAGATGGGTCCAGAGACCCAGTACTTC
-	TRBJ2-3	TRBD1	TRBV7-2	CASSARQGGSTDTQYF	TGTGCCAGCAGCGCCAGACAGGGGGGTAGCACAGATACGCAGTATTTT
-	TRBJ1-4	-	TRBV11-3	CASSFGGTNEKLFF	TGTGCCAGCAGCTTCGGGGGTACGAATGAAAAACTGTTTTTT
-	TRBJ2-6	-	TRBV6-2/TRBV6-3	CASSLSGYSGANVLTF	TGTGCCAGCAGTTTATCCGGTTACTCTGGGGCCAACGTCCTGACTTTC
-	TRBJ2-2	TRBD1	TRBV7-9	CASSSRQGSTGELFF	TGTGCCAGCAGCTCCAGACAGGGTAGCACCGGGGAGCTGTTTTTT
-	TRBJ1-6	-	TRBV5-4	CASSPYGSSYNSPLHF	TGTGCCAGCAGCCCGTACGGGAGCTCCTATAATTCACCCCTCCACTTT
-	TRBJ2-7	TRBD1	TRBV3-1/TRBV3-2	CASSQRDRGWHEQYF	TGTGCCAGCAGCCAACGGGACAGGGGGTGGCACGAGCAGTACTTC
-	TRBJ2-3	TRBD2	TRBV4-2	CASSPKLAGFGDTQYF	TGTGCCAGCAGCCCAAAGCTAGCGGGGTTTGGAGATACGCAGTATTTT
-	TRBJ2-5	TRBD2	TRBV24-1	CATSDFTSGQETQYF	TGTGCCACCAGTGATTTTACTAGCGGACAAGAGACCCAGTACTTC
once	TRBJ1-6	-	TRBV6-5	CASSYDNNSPLHF	TGTGCCAGCAGTTACGACAATAATTCACCCCTCCACTTT
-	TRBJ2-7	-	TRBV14	CASSQVSGPLSEQYF	TGTGCCAGCAGCCAAGTGTCAGGCCCCCTCTCCGAGCAGTACTTC
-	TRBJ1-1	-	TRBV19	CASSIGGDEAFF	TGTGCCAGTAGTATAGGGGGGGACGAAGCTTTCTTT
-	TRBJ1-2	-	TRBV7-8	CASSLQGITYGYTF	TGTGCCAGCAGCTTGCAGGGGATTACCTATGGCTACACCTTC
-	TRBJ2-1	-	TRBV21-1	CASGGTSPLHQFF	TGTGCCAGCGGAGGGACTAGCCCCCTTCATCAGTTCTTC
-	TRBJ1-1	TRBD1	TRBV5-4	CASRGGTGSNTEAFF	TGTGCCAGCCGAGGAGGGACAGGGTCGAACACTGAAGCTTTCTTT
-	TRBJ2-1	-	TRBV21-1	CASSSHRGYNEQFF	TGTGCCAGCAGCTCGCACAGGGGTTACAATGAGCAGTTCTTC
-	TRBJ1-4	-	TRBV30	CAWDSGLLNEKLFF	TGTGCCTGGGACTCGGGACTGCTAAATGAAAAACTGTTTTTT
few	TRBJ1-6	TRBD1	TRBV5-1	CASSLDHRGLIVNSPLHF	TGCGCCAGCAGCTTGGACCACAGGGGGCTTATCGTTAATTCACCCCTCCACTTT
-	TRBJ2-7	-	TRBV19	CASSSRGSSYEQYF	TGTGCCAGTAGTTCCCGGGGGAGCTCCTACGAGCAGTACTTC
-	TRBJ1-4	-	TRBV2	CASSEGWLQEKLFF	TGTGCCAGCAGTGAAGGGTGGCTTCAAGAAAAACTGTTTTTT
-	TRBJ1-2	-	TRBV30	CAWSVGYRDKYGYTF	TGTGCCTGGAGTGTCGGGTACAGGGATAAATATGGCTACACCTTC
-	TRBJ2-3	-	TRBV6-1	CASSEMSFSSTDTQYF	TGTGCCAGCAGTGAAATGAGCTTTTCTAGCACAGATACGCAGTATTTT
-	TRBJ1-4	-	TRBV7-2	CASSQQDRNHEKLFF	TGTGCCAGCAGCCAGCAGGACAGAAACCATGAAAAACTGTTTTTT
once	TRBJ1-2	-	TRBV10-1	CASSPGRDYGYTF	TGCGCCAGCAGCCCCGGACGGGATTATGGCTACACCTTC